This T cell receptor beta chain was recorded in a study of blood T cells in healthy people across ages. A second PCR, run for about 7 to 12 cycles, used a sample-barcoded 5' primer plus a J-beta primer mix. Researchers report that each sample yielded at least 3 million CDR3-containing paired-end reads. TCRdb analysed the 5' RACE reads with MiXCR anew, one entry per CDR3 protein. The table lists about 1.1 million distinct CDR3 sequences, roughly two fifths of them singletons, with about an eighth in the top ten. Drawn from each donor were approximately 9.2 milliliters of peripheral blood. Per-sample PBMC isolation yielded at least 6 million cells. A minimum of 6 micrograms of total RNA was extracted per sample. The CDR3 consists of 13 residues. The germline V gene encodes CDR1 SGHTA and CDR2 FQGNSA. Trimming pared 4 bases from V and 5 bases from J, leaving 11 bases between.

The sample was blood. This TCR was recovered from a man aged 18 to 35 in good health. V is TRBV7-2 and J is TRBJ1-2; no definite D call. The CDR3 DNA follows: TGTGCCAGCAGCTCTGGACCGGATTATGGCTACACCTTC. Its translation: CASSSGPDYGYTF. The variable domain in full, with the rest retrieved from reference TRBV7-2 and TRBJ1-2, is GAGVSQSPSNKVTEKGKDVELRCDPISGHTALYWYRQSLGQGLEFLIYFQGNSAPDKSGLPSDRFSAERTGGSVSTLTIQRTQQEDSAVYLCASSSGPDYGYTFGSGTRLTVV.